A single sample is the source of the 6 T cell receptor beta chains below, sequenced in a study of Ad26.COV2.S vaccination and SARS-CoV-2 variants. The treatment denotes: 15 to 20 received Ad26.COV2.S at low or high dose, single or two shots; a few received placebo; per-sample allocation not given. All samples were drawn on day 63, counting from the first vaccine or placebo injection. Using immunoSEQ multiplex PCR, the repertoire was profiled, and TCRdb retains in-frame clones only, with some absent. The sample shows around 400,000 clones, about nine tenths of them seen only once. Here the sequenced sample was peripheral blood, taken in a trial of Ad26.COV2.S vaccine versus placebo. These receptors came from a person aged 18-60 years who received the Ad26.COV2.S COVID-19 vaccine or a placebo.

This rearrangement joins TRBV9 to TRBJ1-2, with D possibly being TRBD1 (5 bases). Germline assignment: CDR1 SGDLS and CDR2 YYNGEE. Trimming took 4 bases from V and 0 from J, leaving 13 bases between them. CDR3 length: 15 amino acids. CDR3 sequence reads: CASSLHGTANYGYTF. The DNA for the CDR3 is TGTGCCAGCAGCCTCCACGGGACGGCTAACTATGGCTACACCTTC.

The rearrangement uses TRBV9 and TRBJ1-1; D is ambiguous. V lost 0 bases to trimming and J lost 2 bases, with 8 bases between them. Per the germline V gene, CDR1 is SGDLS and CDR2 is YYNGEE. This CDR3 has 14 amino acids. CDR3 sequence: CASSVVPDNTEAFF. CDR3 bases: TGTGCCAGCAGCGTAGTCCCCGACAACACTGAAGCTTTCTTT.

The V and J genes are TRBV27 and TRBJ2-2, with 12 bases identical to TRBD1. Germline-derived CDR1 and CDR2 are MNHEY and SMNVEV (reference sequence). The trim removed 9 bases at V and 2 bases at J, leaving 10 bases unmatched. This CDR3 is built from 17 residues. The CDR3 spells CARVPGDRGQNTGELFF. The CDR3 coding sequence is TGTGCCAGGGTACCGGGGGACAGGGGGCAAAACACCGGGGAGCTGTTTTTT.

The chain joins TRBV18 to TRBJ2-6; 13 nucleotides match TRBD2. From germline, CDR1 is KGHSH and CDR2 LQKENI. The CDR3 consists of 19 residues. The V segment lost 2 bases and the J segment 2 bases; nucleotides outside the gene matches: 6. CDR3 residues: CASSPVLAGGPTGANVLTF. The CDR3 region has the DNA TGTGCCAGCTCACCAGTACTAGCGGGAGGGCCCACTGGGGCCAACGTCCTGACTTTC.

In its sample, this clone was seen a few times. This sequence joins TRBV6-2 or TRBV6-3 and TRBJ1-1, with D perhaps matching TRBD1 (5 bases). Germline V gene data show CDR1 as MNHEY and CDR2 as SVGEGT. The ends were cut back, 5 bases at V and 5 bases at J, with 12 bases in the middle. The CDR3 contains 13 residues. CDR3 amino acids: CASSPRATTEAFF. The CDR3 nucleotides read TGTGCCAGCAGTCCCAGGGCCACGACTGAAGCTTTCTTT.

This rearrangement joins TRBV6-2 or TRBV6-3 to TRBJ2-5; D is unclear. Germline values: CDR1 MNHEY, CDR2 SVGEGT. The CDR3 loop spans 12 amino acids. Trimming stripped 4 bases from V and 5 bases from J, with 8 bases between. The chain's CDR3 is CASSSLGETQYF. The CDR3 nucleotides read TGTGCCAGCAGTTCCCTCGGGGAGACCCAGTACTTC.